This T cell receptor beta chain was found in a study of blood T cell repertoires in COVID-19. Study information: Both acute and convalescent COVID-19 samples were obtained from the United States, Italy and Spain.

Profiled with immunoSEQ multiplex PCR; TCRdb holds only in-frame clones, not every one. The repertoire has some 170,000 clones, around three quarters of them found once; the top ten carry 7% to 9%. From germline, CDR1 is SGHTA and CDR2 FQGNSA. Germline trimming cut 5 bases from V and 4 bases from J; bases unmatched to any gene: 5. This CDR3 contains 16 residues. V is TRBV7-2 and J is TRBJ2-2, with 12 nucleotides matching TRBD2. Sequenced input: peripheral blood. This receptor was obtained from a man aged 60-69 years with acute or convalescent COVID-19. CDR3 nucleotides: TGTGCCAGCAGCCCCACTAGCGGGGGGTTCACCGGGGAGCTGTTTTTT. Translated: CASSPTSGGFTGELFF.